Presented here are 27 T cell receptor beta chains from one specimen sequenced in a study of beta chain features in type 1 diabetes. Study results and caveats: All four CD4+ subsets of Type 1 diabetes patients contained TCRB CDR3s that were moderately but significantly shorter.

Antigens of these TCRs are unknown. Sequencing targeted expressed TCRB transcripts, as all isolated RNA had been reverse transcribed. The assay was immunoSEQ multiplex PCR, and TCRdb's table has in-frame clones only and misses some. Here the sample spans 500,000 to 650,000 clones, 9.5% to 15% being singletons. The sequencing sample was made of naive CD4+ T cells from blood. These receptor sequences come from a man aged 25-45 years with type 1 diabetes.

This clone was seen more than once but under ten times. This sequence joins TRBV5-1 and TRBJ2-7, with 8 bases identical to TRBD1. This CDR3 has 15 residues. CDR1 is SGHRS and CDR2 is YFSETQ in the germline V gene. Trimming at V came to 0 bases and at J to 3 bases, leaving 5 bases not matched to a gene. The CDR3 DNA sequence: TGCGCCAGCAGCTTGGCCCGCACAGGGGGCTACGAGCAGTACTTC. Its translation: CASSLARTGGYEQYF.

The V gene is TRBV19, the J gene TRBJ1-4; D unresolved. This CDR3 spans 15 amino acids. Germline V CDR1 and CDR2: LNHDA, SQIVND (reference sequence). Between the trimmed V and J ends, which lost 5 bases and 0 bases, there was a span of 10 bases. CDR3 bases: TGTGCCAGTAGTCTCGGGCTGACAACTAATGAAAAACTGTTTTTT. It encodes CASSLGLTTNEKLFF. Together with reference TRBV19 and TRBJ1-4, the CDR3 gives the full variable domain: DGGITQSPKYLFRKEGQNVTLSCEQNLNHDAMYWYRQDPGQGLRLIYYSQIVNDFQKGDIAEGYSVSREKKESFPLTVTSAQKNPTAFYLCASSLGLTTNEKLFFGSGTQLSVL.

This clone was found a few times. V is TRBV5-4 and J is TRBJ2-1; TRBD2 aligns across 9 bases. V shed 5 bases, J shed 2 bases, and the junction held 5 bases outside the gene matches. The V gene's germline CDR1 is SGHNT and CDR2 YYREEE (reference sequence). The CDR3 is 15 amino acids. CDR3 amino acids: CASSLSGGTYNEQFF. Here the CDR3 DNA reads TGTGCCAGCAGTTTGAGCGGGGGGACCTACAATGAGCAGTTCTTC.

In its sample, this clone was seen a few times. This chain uses TRBV11-2 with TRBJ2-2; 7 bases match TRBD1. The CDR3 is 14 residues long. V lost 5 bases and J lost 6; bases outside the gene matches: 6. Germline V CDR1 and CDR2: SGHAT, FQNNGV. The CDR3 DNA is TGTGCCAGCAGCCCTACAGGGGCCCCCGGGGAGCTGTTTTTT. Residues: CASSPTGAPGELFF.

The V call is TRBV18, the J call TRBJ1-3; 8 bases are a match to TRBD1. Trimming cost V 2 bases and J 0 bases; bases outside gene matches: 9. In germline, CDR1 is KGHSH, CDR2 LQKENI. CDR3 length: 18 residues. This CDR3 reads CASSPRARDRSSGNTIYF. CDR3 sequence (DNA): TGTGCCAGCTCACCAAGGGCACGGGACAGGAGCTCTGGAAACACCATATATTTT.

The chain employs TRBV18 and TRBJ1-1; D is possibly TRBD1 (5 bases). V gave up 6 bases and J gave up 5 bases, with 19 bases separating them. This CDR3 region has 15 residues. Germline V CDR1 and CDR2: KGHSH, LQKENI. The chain's CDR3 is CASSPSPGGRTEAFF. CDR3 coding DNA: TGTGCCAGCTCCCCCTCTCCGGGGGGAAGGACTGAAGCTTTCTTT.

This clone showed up just a few times. The gene calls are TRBV7-2 and TRBJ1-5; D uncertain. From germline, CDR1 is SGHTA and CDR2 FQGNSA. The germline V and J ends were trimmed by 0 bases and 7 bases, with 13 bases remaining between them. The length of the CDR3 is 15 residues. CDR3 amino acids: CASSLAAGLGQPQHF. The CDR3 nucleotides read TGTGCCAGCAGCTTAGCGGCAGGACTAGGGCAGCCCCAGCATTTT.

Remarks on this clone: Other DNA sequences within the sample encode an identical CDR3. The chain has TRBV29-1 and TRBJ2-1, with D possibly being TRBD2 (5 bases). V lost 7 bases and J lost 0, with 13 bases in between. The germline gives CDR1 SQVTM, CDR2 ANQGSEA. The CDR3 length is 14 residues. CDR3: CSGGRGLSYNEQFF. In nucleotides, the CDR3 is TGCAGCGGTGGCCGGGGTCTCTCCTACAATGAGCAGTTCTTC.

In this sample, this clone turned up a few times. The V and J genes are TRBV5-1 and TRBJ2-7; 11 nucleotides match TRBD2. CDR3 length: 16 amino acids. V shed 3 bases, J shed 3 bases, and the junction held 8 bases outside the gene matches. Germline values: CDR1 SGHRS, CDR2 YFSETQ. DNA for the CDR3: TGCGCCAGCAGCTCACTAGCGGGGGCCAGGAGCTACGAGCAGTACTTC. It is translated as CASSSLAGARSYEQYF.

This clone has at least ten counts. V gene TRBV27 combines with J gene TRBJ1-4; a weak D match, TRBD1 (6 bases). With 5 bases removed from V and 0 bases from J, the gap between germline ends came to 13 bases. The CDR3 has 16 residues. The germline V gene has CDR1 MNHEY and CDR2 SMNVEV (reference sequence). The CDR3 coding sequence is TGTGCCAGCAGTGCTCAAAGGACAGCAACTAATGAAAAACTGTTTTTT. It specifies CASSAQRTATNEKLFF.

The rearrangement uses TRBV6-5 and TRBJ2-2, with TRBD1 matching over 7 bases. This CDR3 comprises 14 residues. The germline gives CDR1 MNHEY, CDR2 SVGAGI. The junction had 10 bases not matched to a gene; V was cut back by 6 bases and J by 9 bases. The CDR3 nucleotides are TGTGCCAGCAGGAAGAACAGGGGTGACAGGGAGCTGTTTTTT. Protein product: CASRKNRGDRELFF.

The rearrangement links TRBV28 to TRBJ1-2; the match to TRBD1 covers 10 bases. The CDR3 has 15 residues. The germline V gene has CDR1 MDHEN and CDR2 SYDVKM. Trimming took 7 bases from V and 4 from J; bases not matched to a gene: 9. CDR3 residues: CASTLPGQGTYGYTF. The CDR3 DNA is TGTGCCAGCACGCTCCCGGGACAGGGGACCTATGGCTACACCTTC.

This clone was found a few times. The rearrangement joins TRBV6-6 to TRBJ2-7; D not certain. Trimming stripped 6 bases from V and 2 bases from J, with 17 bases between. Germline assignment: CDR1 MNHNY and CDR2 SVGAGI (reference sequence). This CDR3 is 15 amino acids long. The CDR3 sequence is CASRDQSVSTYEQYF. The CDR3 nucleotides are TGTGCCAGCAGAGATCAGTCAGTTTCCACCTACGAGCAGTACTTC.

This clone was detected a few times. The chain links TRBV29-1 to TRBJ1-2; D remains unclear. Trimming left V 7 bases short and J 3 bases short, with 15 bases between. The CDR3 is made up of 13 amino acids. Per germline, CDR1 SQVTM and CDR2 ANQGSEA. CDR3 coding DNA: TGCAGCGCGGGTGGGGTTCGCGACTATGGCTACACCTTC. Translating gives CSAGGVRDYGYTF.

The gene calls are TRBV7-2 and TRBJ2-7, with 10 bases matching TRBD1. J lost 7 bases, V lost 4 bases, and 7 bases had no gene match. Germline values: CDR1 SGHTA, CDR2 FQGNSA. The CDR3 loop spans 14 amino acids. CDR3 bases: TGTGCCAGCAGCTACGGACAGGGGGTTTGGGAGCAGTACTTC. Protein sequence: CASSYGQGVWEQYF.

The J gene is TRBJ1-1, the V gene TRBV12-5, with D unclear. The V end lost 8 bases, the J end lost 1 base, and 11 bases lay between the germline ends. The CDR3 loop spans 13 amino acids. The germline V gene has CDR1 LGHNT and CDR2 FRNRAP. CDR3 residues: CASQAWRNTEAFF. The DNA of the CDR3 is TGTGCTAGTCAAGCGTGGAGGAACACTGAAGCTTTCTTT.

In this sample, this clone turned up a few times. The J gene is TRBJ1-6, the V gene TRBV14; TRBD1 aligns across 10 bases. Trimming removed 5 bases from V and 10 bases from J; junction bases left unmatched: 5. This CDR3 is built from 14 residues. Germline-derived CDR1 and CDR2 are SGHDN and FVKESK. Written as DNA, the CDR3 is TGTGCCAGCAGCTTGGGACAGGGGCTGTCACCCCTCCACTTT. Translating gives CASSLGQGLSPLHF.

In this sample, this clone turned up a few times. The gene calls are TRBV7-9 and TRBJ1-2, with D perhaps matching TRBD1 (5 bases). Germline V gives CDR1 SEHNR, CDR2 FQNEAQ (reference sequence). The CDR3 loop spans 15 amino acids. V was cut by 1 base and J by 0 bases, with 9 bases left in between. The CDR3 is CASSLGGVANYGYTF. For the CDR3, the DNA is TGTGCCAGCAGCTTAGGGGGCGTAGCTAACTATGGCTACACCTTC.

In this sample, this clone turned up a few times. The rearrangement links TRBV7-2 to TRBJ1-6; D ambiguous. The germline V and J ends were trimmed by 4 bases and 0 bases, with 10 bases remaining between them. Looked up from germline, CDR1 is SGHTA and CDR2 is FQGNSA. CDR3 length: 16 residues. Here the CDR3 reads CASSSPAGSYNSPLHF. CDR3 sequence (DNA): TGTGCCAGCAGCTCCCCGGCGGGCTCCTATAATTCACCCCTCCACTTT.

The table lists this clone with a few counts. The chain recombines TRBV2 with TRBJ2-3; 8 nucleotides line up with TRBD1. V was clipped by 4 bases and J by 8 bases; unmatched bases: 11. CDR3 length: 15 amino acids. Germline-derived CDR1 and CDR2 are SNHLY and FYNNEI. Here the CDR3 DNA reads TGTGCCAGCAGTGTAGGACAGGGTGAGCTAGCTACGCAGTATTTT. Translation gives CASSVGQGELATQYF. Filled out from reference TRBV2 and TRBJ2-3, the complete variable domain reads EPEVTQTPSHQVTQMGQEVILRCVPISNHLYFYWYRQILGQKVEFLVSFYNNEISEKSEIFDDQFSVERPDGSNFTLKIRSTKLEDSAMYFCASSVGQGELATQYFGPGTRLTVL.

This clone has a handful of counts. This chain uses TRBV29-1 with TRBJ1-2, with unresolved D. With 4 bases removed from V and 0 bases from J, the gap between germline ends came to 18 bases. Germline loops: CDR1 SQVTM, CDR2 ANQGSEA. This CDR3 is 16 amino acids long. In DNA, the CDR3 is TGCAGCGTTGTCCAACTCTTACGGGGTACTAACTATGGCTACACCTTC. Translated: CSVVQLLRGTNYGYTF.

Notes on this clone: The same CDR3 arises from other DNA sequences in this sample as well. The chain joins TRBV6-6 to TRBJ1-4; D gene ambiguous. The V end was cut by 6 bases, the J end by 5 bases, with 4 bases between. The CDR3 length is 11 residues. The germline V gene encodes CDR1 MNHNY and CDR2 SVGAGI (reference sequence). The CDR3 reads CASRTNEKLFF. In nucleotides, the CDR3 is TGTGCCAGCAGAACCAATGAAAAACTGTTTTTT.

CDR3: CASSLFGVQGGPQFF. CDR3 sequence (DNA): TGTGCCAGCAGCTTATTTGGGGTGCAGGGGGGCCCTCAGTTCTTC. This chain links TRBV7-2 with TRBJ2-1, with TRBD1 as a possible D gene (7 bases). CDR3 length: 15 amino acids. Germline CDR1 SGHTA, CDR2 FQGNSA. V was pared by 2 bases and J by 13 bases, with 21 bases between.

V usage is TRBV30 and J usage is TRBJ1-4, with 8 bases identical to TRBD1. The CDR3 loop spans 14 amino acids. Trimming at V came to 4 bases and at J to 7 bases, leaving 8 bases not matched to a gene. The germline gives CDR1 GTSNPN, CDR2 SVGIG (reference sequence). The CDR3 DNA reads TGTGCCTGGAATTTCGGACAGGGCGGTGAAAAACTGTTTTTT. Its translation: CAWNFGQGGEKLFF.

This clone occurred a few times. This chain connects TRBV25-1 to TRBJ2-5; tentative D call: TRBD2 (5 bases). CDR3 length: 15 residues. Per germline, CDR1 MGHDK and CDR2 SYGVNS. The V gene lost 10 bases and the J gene lost 2 bases, with 20 bases spanning the gap. CDR3 in DNA: TGTGCCATCACAAGACTAAGGGCGGAACAAGAGACCCAGTACTTC. Protein product: CAITRLRAEQETQYF.

This clone was counted a few times. The chain has TRBV4-3 and TRBJ1-4, with D perhaps matching TRBD1 (5 bases). Germline CDR1 reads LGHNA; CDR2 reads YSLEER. Between the trimmed V and J ends, which lost 4 bases and 8 bases, there was a span of 17 bases. This CDR3 comprises 15 residues. In nucleotides, the CDR3 is TGCGCCAGCAGCCCCAGCCAGGGTCGGGGAGAAAAACTGTTTTTT. Amino acid sequence: CASSPSQGRGEKLFF.

This chain connects TRBV7-2 to TRBJ2-2; D remains unclear. Germline V gene sequence: CDR1 SGHTA, CDR2 FQGNSA. The CDR3 totals 14 residues. Trimming removed 5 bases at V and 5 bases at J, with 12 bases between. The CDR3 DNA follows: TGTGCCAGCAGCCTCCTTGGCCAGACCGGGGAGCTGTTTTTT. It encodes CASSLLGQTGELFF.